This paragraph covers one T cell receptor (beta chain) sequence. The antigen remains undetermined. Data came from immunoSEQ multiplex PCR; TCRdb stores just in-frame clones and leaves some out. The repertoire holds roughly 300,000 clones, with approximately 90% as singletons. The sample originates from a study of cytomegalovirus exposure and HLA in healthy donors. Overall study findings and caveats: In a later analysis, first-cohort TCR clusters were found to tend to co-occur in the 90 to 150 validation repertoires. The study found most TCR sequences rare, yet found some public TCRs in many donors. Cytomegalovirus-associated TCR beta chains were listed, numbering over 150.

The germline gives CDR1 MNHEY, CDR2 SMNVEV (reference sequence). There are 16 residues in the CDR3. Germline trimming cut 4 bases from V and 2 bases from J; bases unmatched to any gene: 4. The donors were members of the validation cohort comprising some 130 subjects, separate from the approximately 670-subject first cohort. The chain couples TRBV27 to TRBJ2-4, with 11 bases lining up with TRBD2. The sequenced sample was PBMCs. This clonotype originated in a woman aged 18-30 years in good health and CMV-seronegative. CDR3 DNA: TGTGCCAGCAGTTCACTAGCGGGAGCTTCCAAAAACATTCAGTACTTC. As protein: CASSSLAGASKNIQYF.